The entry that follows covers one T cell receptor (beta chain) sequence. Its target is not known. The CDR3 runs to 14 residues. CDR1 SQVTM and CDR2 ANQGSEA come from the germline V gene. The junction had 8 bases not matched to a gene; V was cut back by 7 bases and J by 2 bases. The data were taken from a study of blood T cells in healthy people across ages. Overall study findings and caveats: Strong correlation was found linking TCR beta diversity to naive T cell percentage. Among long-lived donors, naive CD4+ cells were more numerous and diversity higher than in aged donors.

For the second PCR, which ran for roughly 6 to 12 cycles, a sample-barcoded 5' primer and a J-beta primer mix were used. Each cDNA molecule received a tag from a template-switch adaptor that had 12 random nucleotides. MiXCR, applied by TCRdb to the 5' RACE reads, yields one record per CDR3 protein. The repertoire consists of some 860,000 distinct CDR3 sequences, with more than 50% occurring once and the leading ten covering around 24%. Healthy Caucasians from Russia aged about 6 to 95 served as donors. Input material: blood. The rearrangement joins TRBV29-1 to TRBJ2-1, with 7 bases that match TRBD1. The TCR sequence derives from a man between 35 and 55 years old in good health. The CDR3 DNA is TGCAGCGCCGACAGGGAGAGAGCCTACAATGAGCAGTTCTTC. Protein sequence: CSADRERAYNEQFF.